The source of this TCR beta chain is a study of response to subunit inactivated influenza vaccine. Study-level findings and limits: There was a suggestion from the authors that each seasonal influenza vaccination recruits few new T cells.

TCRdb recomputed calls from the RT-PCR reads with MiXCR, one row per CDR3 protein. This table has a few hundred thousand distinct CDR3 sequences, 21% appearing once. Details on this clonotype: Its antigen is currently unknown.

The CDR3 runs 14 residues. The J segment lost 7 bases and the V segment lost 6 bases, leaving 9 bases of the junction unmatched. The origin of this receptor is a man between 45 and 75 years old who received an inactivated influenza vaccine. This chain uses TRBV12-3 or TRBV12-4 with TRBJ1-5; TRBD1 matches at 7 bases. This sample comprised PBMCs from blood, obtained less than 22 months after vaccination. The DNA for the CDR3 is TGTGCCAGCAGCAGACAGGGAAGTGGGCAGCCCCAGCATTTT. Translating it yields CASSRQGSGQPQHF.